Below are 3 T cell receptor beta chains sequenced from a single sample in a study of T cells in localized non-small cell lung cancer. Repertoires were generated with immunoSEQ multiplex PCR, while TCRdb's copy carries only in-frame clones and drops some. The data contain around 70,000 clones, about four fifths of them seen just once; the ten biggest clones take up 1.3%. Source: peripheral blood, taken before any cancer treatment. The receptors originated from a female donor over 55 with stage I lung adenocarcinoma.

The chain uses TRBV7-8 and TRBJ1-6; D not certain. There are 12 residues in the CDR3. The germline CDR1 and CDR2 sequences are SGHVS and FQNEAQ. Trimming removed 2 bases from V and 7 bases from J, with 3 bases in between. The CDR3 nucleotides are TGTGCCAGCAGCTTAACGAATTCACCCCTCCACTTT. Protein sequence: CASSLTNSPLHF.

The CDR3 sequence is CASSLAPGEQFF. CDR3 nucleotide sequence: TGTGCCAGCAGCTTAGCCCCAGGCGAGCAGTTCTTC. This chain connects TRBV7-2 to TRBJ2-1; D ambiguous. V was cut by 0 bases and J by 10 bases, with 7 bases left in between. This CDR3 has 12 amino acids. Germline lookup yields CDR1 SGHTA and CDR2 FQGNSA. Based on the CDR3 plus reference TRBV7-2 and TRBJ2-1, the full variable domain is GAGVSQSPSNKVTEKGKDVELRCDPISGHTALYWYRQSLGQGLEFLIYFQGNSAPDKSGLPSDRFSAERTGGSVSTLTIQRTQQEDSAVYLCASSLAPGEQFFGPGTRLTVL.

The chain couples TRBV29-1 to TRBJ2-1, with D unresolved. V shed 0 bases and J shed 6 bases, with 12 bases lying between them. Germline lookup yields CDR1 SQVTM and CDR2 ANQGSEA. CDR3 length equals 14 residues. CDR3 residues: CSVEDIGRPNEQFF. DNA of the CDR3: TGCAGCGTTGAAGATATTGGAAGACCCAATGAGCAGTTCTTC.